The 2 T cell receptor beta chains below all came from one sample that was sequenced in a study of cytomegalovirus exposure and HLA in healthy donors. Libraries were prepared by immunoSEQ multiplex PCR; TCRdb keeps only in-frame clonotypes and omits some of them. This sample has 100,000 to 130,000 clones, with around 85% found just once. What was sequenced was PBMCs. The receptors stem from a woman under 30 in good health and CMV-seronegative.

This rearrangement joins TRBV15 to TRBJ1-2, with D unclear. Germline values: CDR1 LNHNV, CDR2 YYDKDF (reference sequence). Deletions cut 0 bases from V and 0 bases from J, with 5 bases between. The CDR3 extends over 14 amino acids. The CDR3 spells CATSRDATNYGYTF. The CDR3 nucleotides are TGTGCCACCAGCAGAGATGCGACTAACTATGGCTACACCTTC.

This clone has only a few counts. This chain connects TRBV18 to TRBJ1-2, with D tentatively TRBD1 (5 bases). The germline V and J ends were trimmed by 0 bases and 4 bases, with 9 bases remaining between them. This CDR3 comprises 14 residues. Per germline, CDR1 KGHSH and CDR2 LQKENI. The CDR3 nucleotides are TGTGCCAGCTCACCACCAGGGGCCGTCTATGGCTACACCTTC. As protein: CASSPPGAVYGYTF.